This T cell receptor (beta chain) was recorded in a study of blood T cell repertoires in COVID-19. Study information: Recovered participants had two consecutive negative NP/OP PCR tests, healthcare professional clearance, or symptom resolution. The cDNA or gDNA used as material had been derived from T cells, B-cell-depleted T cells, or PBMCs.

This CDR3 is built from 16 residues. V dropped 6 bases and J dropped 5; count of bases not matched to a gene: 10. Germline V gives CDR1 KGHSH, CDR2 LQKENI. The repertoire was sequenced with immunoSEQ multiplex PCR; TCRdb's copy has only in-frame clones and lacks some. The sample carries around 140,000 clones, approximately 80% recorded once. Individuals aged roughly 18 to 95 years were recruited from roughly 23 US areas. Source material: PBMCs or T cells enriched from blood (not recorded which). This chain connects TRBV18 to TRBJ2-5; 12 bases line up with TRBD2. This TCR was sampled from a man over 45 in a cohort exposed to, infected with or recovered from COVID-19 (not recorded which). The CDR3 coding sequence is TGTGCCAGCTCGCCCGCGACTAGCGGGAGCCACGAGACCCAGTACTTC. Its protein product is CASSPATSGSHETQYF.